The rows below give T cell receptor beta chains drawn from one sample of a study of blood T cell repertoires in COVID-19. Profiling relied on immunoSEQ multiplex PCR, and the TCRdb table lists in-frame clones only, not all of them. The profile shows a few hundred thousand clones, 91% of them singletons. Specimen: PBMCs or T cells enriched from blood (not recorded which). Every receptor here comes from a human donor in a cohort exposed to, infected with or recovered from COVID-19 (not recorded which). The donor label of this sample is uncertain. Both conserved end residues are trimmed from each CDR3.

TRBV27	TRBJ1-5	ASSPTGQGVNQPQH
TRBV9	TRBJ2-7	ASSPGGTGREQY
TRBV6-5	TRBJ2-7	ASSYGTDYEQY
TRBV9	TRBJ1-2	ASSPSEEGYYGYT
TRBV4-2	TRBJ1-4	ASSLSGASENEKLF
TRBV25-1	TRBJ1-2	ASTGTRTGDGYT
TRBV11-2	TRBJ2-7	ASSPINRRQGYSYEQY
TRBV5-4	TRBJ1-1	ASSWRQGNEAF
TRBV9	TRBJ1-1	ASSEQDHTEAF
TRBV12-3/TRBV12-4	TRBJ2-3	ASSLNSDTQY
TRBV19	TRBJ2-1	ASGTGGYNEQF
TRBV10-3	TRBJ1-6	AIAQGKNSPLH
TRBV4-3	TRBJ1-1	ASSPYRGSTEAF
TRBV24-1	TRBJ2-3	ATSDRTAADTDTQY
TRBV3-1/TRBV3-2	TRBJ1-3	ASTPGGSGNTIY
TRBV19	TRBJ1-5	ASSRQGYNQPQH
TRBV10-3	TRBJ1-1	AISESRVRAMNTEAF
TRBV18	TRBJ1-4	ASSTKTGEKLF
TRBV6-2/TRBV6-3	TRBJ2-5	ASSTPLGGPSVETQY
TRBV7-2	TRBJ2-5	ASSLSGDEETQY
TRBV12-5	TRBJ2-2	ASGLPQGAANTGELF
TRBV30	TRBJ1-2	AWSVPFGREDYGYT
TRBV5-6	TRBJ1-3	ASSLVAQGNTIY
TRBV19	TRBJ1-1	ASNARTGALMNTEAF
TRBV6-5	TRBJ1-2	ASSYSGTFYGYT
TRBV27	TRBJ1-2	ASSLSPTITYGYT
TRBV7-3	TRBJ2-1	ASSAFVAGSSYNEQF
TRBV20-1	TRBJ2-1	SASRDRSSYNEQF
TRBV18	TRBJ1-3	ASSPVGQGRQGNTIY
TRBV9	TRBJ2-6	ASSEEAGAGANVLT
TRBV4-1	TRBJ1-1	ASSQVLGTGVAF
TRBV5-4	TRBJ2-7	ASTGQGASYEQY